A selection of T cell receptor beta chains follows, all from one sample in a study of Ad26.COV2.S vaccination and SARS-CoV-2 variants. Some clones are missing from TCRdb's copy, which holds only in-frame ones; the method was immunoSEQ multiplex PCR. The table records hundreds of thousands of clones, about 91% of them present only once. Sequences were derived from peripheral blood, sampled in a trial of Ad26.COV2.S vaccine versus placebo. The receptors shown here come from a person between 18 and 59 years old who received the Ad26.COV2.S COVID-19 vaccine or a placebo. CDR3s include the opening cysteine and the closing phenylalanine or tryptophan. The D gene is left open where the match is weak. Expanded clones are given a class, and other clones once, few, many or no size at all.

D: TRBD2
J: TRBJ2-1
size: NA
V: TRBV6-2/TRBV6-3
DNA: TGTGCCAGCAGTTACTCGAGGACTAGCGGCAATGAGCAGTTCTTC
CDR3: CASSYSRTSGNEQFF

D: TRBD1
J: TRBJ1-1
size: once
V: TRBV29-1
DNA: TGCAGCGTTAATTCTTTTACCGGGACAGGGGGCACTGAAGCTTTCTTT
CDR3: CSVNSFTGTGGTEAFF

D: NA
J: TRBJ1-4
size: NA
V: TRBV5-1
DNA: TGCGCCAGCAGCTTGATGACGGCATCTAATGAAAAACTGTTTTTT
CDR3: CASSLMTASNEKLFF

D: NA
J: TRBJ2-3
size: NA
V: TRBV7-9
DNA: TGTGCCAGCAGTGAACAGGGCACAGATACGCAGTATTTT
CDR3: CASSEQGTDTQYF

D: NA
J: TRBJ1-1
size: NA
V: TRBV29-1
DNA: TGCAGCGTAGGCCAGAACACTGAAGCTTTCTTT
CDR3: CSVGQNTEAFF

D: NA
J: TRBJ1-6
size: NA
V: TRBV7-3
DNA: TGTGCCAGCAGCTTATCCGGCCTGAATGCTAATTCACCCCTCCACTTT
CDR3: CASSLSGLNANSPLHF

D: TRBD1
J: TRBJ1-6
size: NA
V: TRBV5-8
DNA: TGTGCCAGCAGCCCCCGGGACAGACCTAATTCACCCCTCCACTTT
CDR3: CASSPRDRPNSPLHF

D: TRBD1
J: TRBJ2-7
size: NA
V: TRBV7-2
DNA: TGTGCCAGCAGCCCATTCGGGACAGTGGAATACGAGCAGTACTTC
CDR3: CASSPFGTVEYEQYF

D: NA
J: TRBJ1-1
size: NA
V: TRBV7-2
DNA: TGTGCCAGCAGCCTGGGGGCCCGATCCGGGGGAATCACTGAAGCTTTCTTT
CDR3: CASSLGARSGGITEAFF

D: NA
J: TRBJ2-6
size: once
V: TRBV12-3/TRBV12-4
DNA: TGTGCCACCGGTTGGGGGGCCAACGTCCTGACTTTC
CDR3: CATGWGANVLTF

D: NA
J: TRBJ2-7
size: NA
V: TRBV14
DNA: TGTGCCAGCAGCAGATCCCAGCGCGAGCAGTACTTC
CDR3: CASSRSQREQYF

D: NA
J: TRBJ2-1
size: NA
V: TRBV19
DNA: TGTGCCAGTAGTATGAGAACCGGGAGTGAGCAGTTCTTC
CDR3: CASSMRTGSEQFF

D: NA
J: TRBJ1-4
size: NA
V: TRBV15
DNA: TGTGCCACCAGCGGGTTAAACGTTGAAAAACTGTTTTTT
CDR3: CATSGLNVEKLFF